These T cell receptor beta chains were read from a single sample in a study of T cells in Graves' hyperthyroidism and ophthalmopathy. TCRdb processed the multiplex PCR reads anew with MiXCR; each CDR3 protein has one entry. The sample shows roughly 700,000 distinct CDR3 sequences, about 15% of them seen only once. The sample comprised blood. These receptors were obtained from a young woman with Graves' hyperthyroidism. Each CDR3 is given with its conserved first and last residue. A D gene is named only where the DNA matches it firmly. The size entry is marked missing in some rows and otherwise reads once, few, many or a size class.

TRBV7-3	TRBJ2-1	TRBD1	many	15	TGTGCCAGCAGCTTCTCGGGACAGCGATACAATGAGCAGTTCTTC	CASSFSGQRYNEQFF
TRBV7-9	TRBJ2-1	TRBD1	many	15	TGTGCCAGCAGCTCCCCGGGACAGGCCTACAATGAGCAGTTCTTC	CASSSPGQAYNEQFF
TRBV5-5	TRBJ2-2	TRBD2	-	16	TGTGCCAGCAGCATCACTAGCGGGCAACTCGACGGGGAGCTGTTTTTT	CASSITSGQLDGELFF
TRBV24-1	TRBJ1-1	-	-	15	TGTGCCACCAGTGGTTTGGATCGGGGGCCGGCTGAAGCTTCCTTT	CATSGLDRGPAEASF
TRBV19	TRBJ2-5	TRBD2	-	17	TGTGCCAGTAGTATAAACCCAGTAGCGGGGGGAAGTGATACCCAGTACTTC	CASSINPVAGGSDTQYF
TRBV14	TRBJ2-7	-	many	13	TGTGCCAGCAGCCTTCCTTACACCGCCGAGCAGTACTTC	CASSLPYTAEQYF
TRBV9	TRBJ1-2	TRBD1	-	15	TGTGCCAGCAGCGCCTCACAGGGGTGGGCCTATGGCTACACCTTC	CASSASQGWAYGYTF
TRBV6-2/TRBV6-3	TRBJ1-5	-	-	12	TGTGCCACTACCGAAGGGGTCCAGCCCCAGCATTTT	CATTEGVQPQHF
TRBV3-1	TRBJ2-1	TRBD2	-	13	TGTGCCAGCAGCCTCACGGGGAGGGATGAGCAGTTCTTC	CASSLTGRDEQFF
TRBV12-3/TRBV12-4	TRBJ2-5	TRBD2	-	17	TGTGCCAGCACCCCTCCCGGGACTAGCGGGGGACGGGAGACCCAGTACTTC	CASTPPGTSGGRETQYF
TRBV2	TRBJ2-1	TRBD2	-	16	TGTCCCAGCAGTCCTCTTAGCGGGAGAGCCTACAATGAGCAGTTCTTC	CPSSPLSGRAYNEQFF
TRBV7-9	TRBJ2-7	TRBD1	-	17	TGTGCCAGCAGCCCTAGGGGGGACAGGGGACCCTCCTACGAGCAGTACTTC	CASSPRGDRGPSYEQYF
TRBV29-1	TRBJ2-1	TRBD2	many	16	TGCAGCGTTTGGACTAGCGGGAGGGCCGGGTCCAATGAGCAGTTCTTC	CSVWTSGRAGSNEQFF
TRBV2	TRBJ1-4	TRBD1	-	15	TGTGCCAGCAGGACTGACAGGGTTGGCACTGAAAAACTGTTTTTT	CASRTDRVGTEKLFF
TRBV6-2/TRBV6-3	TRBJ2-7	TRBD2	few	14	TGTGCCAGCAGTTCTGCGGGAGCGTTCAACGAGCAGTACTTC	CASSSAGAFNEQYF
TRBV5-1	TRBJ2-7	-	many	14	TGCGCCAGCACCTTCTCGGCCCCAGGGGACGAGCAGTACTTC	CASTFSAPGDEQYF
TRBV7-2	TRBJ2-7	-	many	15	TGTGCCAGCAGCTCCCTCGCAATGTTTCTGGGCGAGCAGTACTTC	CASSSLAMFLGEQYF
TRBV29-1	TRBJ2-3	-	-	16	TGCAGCGTTGAAGATTGGCCAGGGGAGAGCACAGATACGCAGTATTTT	CSVEDWPGESTDTQYF
TRBV7-9	TRBJ2-1	TRBD2	many	13	TGTGCCAGCAGGGGACTAGCGGACAATGAGCAGTTCTTC	CASRGLADNEQFF
TRBV28	TRBJ1-2	-	many	18	TGTGCCAGCAACAGTCGGTCCGGGACCCACATGGATGATTATGGCTACACCTTC	CASNSRSGTHMDDYGYTF
TRBV3-1	TRBJ2-5	-	many	14	TGTGCCAGCAGCCAAGATAACATCCAAGAGACCCAGTACTTC	CASSQDNIQETQYF
TRBV7-8	TRBJ1-2	TRBD1	few	16	TGTGCCAGCAGCCCCTGGGCCGGACAGGGGGGCTATGGCTACACCTTC	CASSPWAGQGGYGYTF
TRBV9	TRBJ1-4	-	many	15	TGTGCCAGCAGCGTCGGCGGGGTGACTAATGAAAAACTGTTTTTT	CASSVGGVTNEKLFF
TRBV6-4	TRBJ1-2	-	few	15	TGTGCCAGCATGGGCACAGGAGCAGCTAACTATGGCTACACCTTC	CASMGTGAANYGYTF
TRBV6-2/TRBV6-3	TRBJ2-1	TRBD1	many	17	TGTGCCAGCAGTTCCCAGACCAGGACAGGGCCCTACAATGAGCAGTTCTTC	CASSSQTRTGPYNEQFF
TRBV6-2/TRBV6-3	TRBJ2-3	-	many	16	TGTGCCAGCAGTTACCCCCAAGGACTAAACACAGATACGCAGTATTTT	CASSYPQGLNTDTQYF
TRBV20-1	TRBJ2-3	-	-	12	TGCAGTGGCCAGGCGGGATCAGATACGCAGTATTTT	CSGQAGSDTQYF
TRBV30	TRBJ2-5	TRBD2	many	13	TGTGCCTGGACTAGCGGGAACCAAGAGACCCAGTACTTC	CAWTSGNQETQYF
TRBV19	TRBJ2-5	-	-	17	TGTGCCAGTAGCAAGGGCCTTCCCGGGTCCAGACAAGAGACCCAGTACTTC	CASSKGLPGSRQETQYF
TRBV7-2	TRBJ1-1	-	few	12	TGTGCCAGCTCGTCTGGGCGATTTGAAGCTTTCTTT	CASSSGRFEAFF
TRBV20-1	TRBJ2-1	-	many	17	TGCAGTGCTAGTCTTAAATGGGGCGGGATAGGAAACAATGAGCAGTTCTTC	CSASLKWGGIGNNEQFF
TRBV7-9	TRBJ2-7	TRBD2	few	13	TGTGCCAGCAGCTTCGAGGGAGGGAACGAGCAGTACTTC	CASSFEGGNEQYF
TRBV12-3/TRBV12-4	TRBJ2-1	TRBD1	many	16	TGTGCCAGCAGTCCCCGGACAGGGAAACCCTACAATGAGCAGTTCTTC	CASSPRTGKPYNEQFF
TRBV4-3	TRBJ2-2	-	few	17	TGCGCCAGCAGCCGGGAACCGGGACACCAGAACACCGGGGAGCTGTTTTTT	CASSREPGHQNTGELFF
TRBV29-1	TRBJ2-1	TRBD2	-	14	TGCAGCGGTAACAAGCGGGAGGGCCACGATGAGCAGTTCTTC	CSGNKREGHDEQFF
TRBV7-9	TRBJ1-2	TRBD1	many	14	TGTGCCAGCACCCACAGGGGCGGTCACTATGGCTACACCTTC	CASTHRGGHYGYTF
TRBV29-1	TRBJ2-7	-	-	14	TGCAGCGTTGCCGGGGGGCTGCTTTCCTACGAGCAGTACTTC	CSVAGGLLSYEQYF
TRBV12-3/TRBV12-4	TRBJ2-7	TRBD2	many	14	TGTGCCAGCAGTAGGACTAGCGGTTCCTACGAGCAGTACTTC	CASSRTSGSYEQYF
TRBV2	TRBJ1-1	-	once	15	TGTGCCAGCAGAGACGTATGGGGGACGGTCACTGAAGCTTTCTTT	CASRDVWGTVTEAFF
TRBV4-3	TRBJ1-1	-	few	13	TGCGCCAGCAGCCAGGTCCTGATGGGCGAAGCTTTCTTT	CASSQVLMGEAFF
TRBV27	TRBJ2-5	-	-	19	TGTGCCAGCAGTTCCCCGTCGAGGTTCCAGGGACCGACCCAAGAGACCCAGTACTTC	CASSSPSRFQGPTQETQYF
TRBV10-1	TRBJ2-2	TRBD2	-	16	TGCGCCAGCAGTGAACTAGCGGGAGCGAACACCGGGGAGCTGTTTTTT	CASSELAGANTGELFF
TRBV19	TRBJ1-1	TRBD1	-	14	TGTGCCAGTAGCGGCGCGAACAGGGGAGCATTAGCTTTCTTT	CASSGANRGALAFF
TRBV24-1	TRBJ1-5	-	many	14	TGTGCCACCAGTGATTTGGACGGAGATCAGCCCCAGCATTTT	CATSDLDGDQPQHF
TRBV20-1	TRBJ1-5	-	many	13	TGCAGTGCTAGTTGGGGGAACGATCAGCCCCAGCATTTT	CSASWGNDQPQHF
TRBV27	TRBJ2-1	-	-	15	TGTGCCAGCAGATTGCCTGGTGGGGCTTACAATGAGCAGTTCTTC	CASRLPGGAYNEQFF
TRBV27	TRBJ1-2	TRBD1	-	19	TGTGCCAGCAGTTCGATTACAGTGACAGGGCCCGCCGCTAACTATGGCTACACCTTC	CASSSITVTGPAANYGYTF
TRBV19	TRBJ1-4	-	-	14	TGTGCCAGTAGTCGCCGGCGTAGTGATGAAAAACTGTTTTTT	CASSRRRSDEKLFF
TRBV3-1	TRBJ2-7	-	many	16	TGTGCCAGCAGCCAAGGTAGGACCTGGAGAGGCGACGAGCAGTACTTC	CASSQGRTWRGDEQYF
TRBV5-4	TRBJ2-7	TRBD2	few	15	TGTGCCAGCAGCGTAAGCGGGAGGGCCATCCACGAGCAGTACTTC	CASSVSGRAIHEQYF
TRBV29-1	TRBJ2-7	-	-	11	TGCAGCGTTGCAGAGTACCACGAGCAGTACTTC	CSVAEYHEQYF
TRBV4-1	TRBJ2-7	-	-	13	TGCGCCAGCAGCCAAGATACAGCTCCCGAGCAGTACTTC	CASSQDTAPEQYF
TRBV11-1	TRBJ2-7	TRBD2	few	16	TGTGCCAGCAGCTTAGGCGACGCGGGAGGGCCCCACGAGCAGTACTTC	CASSLGDAGGPHEQYF
TRBV19	TRBJ2-2	-	-	16	TGTGTCAGTAGTATCCCGGGATCGAGCTACACCGGGGAGCTGTTTTTT	CVSSIPGSSYTGELFF
TRBV7-2	TRBJ2-5	-	-	20	TGTGCCAGCAGCTTAGGCGTCCCAGGGTCAAAGGGGACGTTACAAGAGACCCAGTACTTC	CASSLGVPGSKGTLQETQYF
TRBV19	TRBJ2-5	-	once	14	TGTGCCAGTAAGGAGGAGGGAATACGGGAGACCCAGTACTTC	CASKEEGIRETQYF
TRBV3-1	TRBJ2-5	-	many	12	TGTGCCAGCAGCCTAGACCAAGAGACCCAGTACTTC	CASSLDQETQYF
TRBV20-1	TRBJ1-4	-	many	12	TGCAGTGCTCGGCCCGGAACGGAAAAACTGTTTTTT	CSARPGTEKLFF
TRBV19	TRBJ2-3	-	-	14	TGTGCCAGCAGCCCAGGGCGGGTGTTAGATACGCAGTATTTT	CASSPGRVLDTQYF